These 14 T cell receptor beta chains originate from one sample sequenced in a study of blood T cell repertoires in COVID-19. The method was immunoSEQ multiplex PCR; TCRdb's version includes in-frame clones alone and lacks a portion of them. The sample carries 230,000 or so clones, approximately 82% recorded once. Sequencing was done on a sample of peripheral blood. These receptors were taken from a man aged 40-50 years who had recovered from COVID-19.

The chain joins TRBV7-2 to TRBJ2-7, with TRBD2 identical over 9 bases. The CDR3 length is 18 residues. The ends lost 1 base at V and 6 bases at J; junction bases unmatched: 16. Per the germline V gene, CDR1 is SGHTA and CDR2 is FQGNSA. CDR3 sequence: CASSLGLAGLGMQGEQYF. For the CDR3, the DNA is TGTGCCAGCAGCTTAGGGCTAGCGGGACTAGGCATGCAGGGCGAGCAGTACTTC.

In this sample, this clone turned up a few times. This chain connects TRBV5-4 to TRBJ2-3; TRBD2 agrees at 7 bases. The V gene's germline CDR1 is SGHNT and CDR2 YYREEE (reference sequence). The CDR3 loop spans 11 amino acids. The trim removed 5 bases at V and 6 bases at J, leaving 0 bases unmatched. The CDR3 here is CASRGGDTQYF. The CDR3 bases are TGTGCCAGCAGGGGAGGGGATACGCAGTATTTT.

The genes are TRBV15 and TRBJ2-3; 9 bases agree with TRBD2. The CDR3 has 15 amino acids. Germline V CDR1 and CDR2: LNHNV, YYDKDF (reference sequence). The V segment lost 0 bases and the J segment 4 bases; nucleotides outside the gene matches: 2. CDR3 loop: CATSRERGGPDTQYF. CDR3 DNA sequence: TGTGCCACCAGCAGAGAGCGGGGGGGCCCAGATACGCAGTATTTT. The entire variable domain, with the rest obtained from reference TRBV15 and TRBJ2-3, is as follows: DAMVIQNPRYQVTQFGKPVTLSCSQTLNHNVMYWYQQKSSQAPKLLFHYYDKDFNNEADTPDNFQSRRPNTSFCFLDIRSPGLGDTAMYLCATSRERGGPDTQYFGPGTRLTVL.

This clone was observed once. Distinct nucleotide sequences in the sample also encode this CDR3. The chain uses TRBV7-9 and TRBJ2-1, with 14 bases lining up with TRBD2. The CDR3 sequence is 15 residues long. V dropped 5 bases and J dropped 6; count of bases not matched to a gene: 3. In germline, CDR1 is SEHNR, CDR2 FQNEAQ (reference sequence). The CDR3 spells CASSPGTSGSNEQFF. The DNA of the CDR3 is TGTGCCAGCAGCCCTGGGACTAGCGGGAGCAATGAGCAGTTCTTC. Full variable domain (outside the CDR3, taken from reference TRBV7-9 and TRBJ2-1): DTGVSQNPRHKITKRGQNVTFRCDPISEHNRLYWYRQTLGQGPEFLTYFQNEAQLEKSRLLSDRFSAERPKGSFSTLEIQRTEQGDSAMYLCASSPGTSGSNEQFFGPGTRLTVL.

The chain employs TRBV9 and TRBJ2-7; 8 bases match TRBD2. The germline V gene encodes CDR1 SGDLS and CDR2 YYNGEE. CDR3 length equals 15 residues. V lost 0 bases and J lost 3; bases outside the gene matches: 5. CDR3 nucleotide sequence: TGTGCCAGCAGCGTAGGCACTAGCGGAAGCTACGAGCAGTACTTC. This encodes CASSVGTSGSYEQYF.

The rearrangement links TRBV6-1 to TRBJ2-7; 8 bases match TRBD2. V was clipped by 4 bases and J by 5 bases; unmatched bases: 7. CDR3 length equals 14 residues. Germline V CDR1 and CDR2: MNHNS, SASEGT. CDR3 in amino acids: CASSGAGVTNEQYF. The CDR3 nucleotides read TGTGCCAGCAGTGGAGCGGGAGTAACCAACGAGCAGTACTTC.

V gene TRBV2 combines with J gene TRBJ2-3, with 7 bases fitting TRBD2. The germline gives CDR1 SNHLY, CDR2 FYNNEI. The CDR3 runs 15 residues. V trimming: 6 bases; J trimming: 4 bases; junction bases outside the gene matches: 10. The CDR3 here is CASRVAWRESDTQYF. For the CDR3, the DNA is TGTGCCAGCAGAGTAGCTTGGCGGGAGTCAGATACGCAGTATTTT.

V usage is TRBV20-1 and J usage is TRBJ1-1, with a weak D call TRBD1 (5 bases). The V end was cut by 0 bases, the J end by 9 bases, with 8 bases between. Germline CDR1 is DFQATT and CDR2 is SNEGSKA (reference sequence). CDR3 length equals 11 residues. The CDR3 DNA reads TGCAGTGCTAGAGATTCAGGGAAAGCTTTCTTT. Its translation is CSARDSGKAFF.

The chain recombines TRBV2 with TRBJ1-1; 10 bases are shared with TRBD1. The germline V gene has CDR1 SNHLY and CDR2 FYNNEI. J gave up 2 bases and V 7 bases, and 4 bases lay outside the gene matches. The CDR3 runs to 14 residues. The CDR3 DNA follows: TGTGCCAGCACCCCGACAGGGGGCAACACTGAAGCTTTCTTT. Translating gives CASTPTGGNTEAFF.

This clone appeared a few times. The chain has TRBV9 and TRBJ1-2; D call uncertain. Trimming pared 0 bases from V and 4 bases from J, leaving 7 bases between. This CDR3 contains 13 residues. Germline assignment: CDR1 SGDLS and CDR2 YYNGEE. CDR3 region: CASSVEGGYGYTF. The CDR3 DNA follows: TGTGCCAGCAGCGTAGAAGGAGGCTATGGCTACACCTTC.

The chain recombines TRBV10-2 with TRBJ2-7; 10 bases agree with TRBD1. The CDR3 sequence is 15 residues long. Trimming at V came to 6 bases and at J to 4 bases, leaving 9 bases not matched to a gene. CDR1 is WSHSY, CDR2 SAAADI, per germline. The CDR3 here is CASSGAGTGDYEQYF. Written as DNA, the CDR3 is TGCGCCAGCAGCGGCGCGGGGACAGGGGATTACGAGCAGTACTTC.

The genes are TRBV6-5 and TRBJ2-5, with TRBD2 as a possible D gene (5 bases). This CDR3 is built from 15 residues. Per germline, CDR1 MNHEY and CDR2 SVGAGI. Trimming shortened V by 0 bases and J by 1 base, and 9 bases separated the two germline ends. The CDR3 nucleotides are TGTGCCAGCAGTTACTCGTTTAGCGTCCAAGAGACCCAGTACTTC. Its protein is CASSYSFSVQETQYF.

This clone was detected ten times or more. The rearrangement uses TRBV7-9 and TRBJ2-1; 11 positions match TRBD2. Trimming removed 5 bases from V and 8 bases from J; junction bases left unmatched: 14. CDR3 size: 17 residues. Germline V gene data show CDR1 as SEHNR and CDR2 as FQNEAQ (reference sequence). The CDR3 coding sequence is TGTGCCAGCAGCGCATCCATAGCGGGGGGGCCCTCAGATGAGCAGTTCTTC. Its protein is CASSASIAGGPSDEQFF.

The chain has TRBV4-1 and TRBJ1-1, with 9 bases matching TRBD1. The trim removed 3 bases at V and 8 bases at J, leaving 16 bases unmatched. The CDR3 loop spans 17 amino acids. Per the germline V gene, CDR1 is MGHRA and CDR2 is YSYEKL. CDR3 in amino acids: CASSQEEGPGQGSEAFF. Here the CDR3 DNA reads TGCGCCAGCAGCCAGGAAGAGGGACCGGGACAGGGTTCCGAAGCTTTCTTT.